These 26 T cell receptor beta chains were all obtained from the same sample, sequenced in a study of CD4+ T cells in melanoma. TCRdb's copy holds only in-frame clones and misses some; the assay was immunoSEQ multiplex PCR. This table has 20,000 to 25,000 clones, around 80% appearing once. Sequencing used cells from a culture (not recorded whether cultured in vitro). These receptors all stem from a human donor with melanoma.

The rearrangement uses TRBV20-1 and TRBJ2-1; possibly TRBD2 for D (6 bases). CDR3 length equals 10 residues. Germline V gene data show CDR1 as DFQATT and CDR2 as SNEGSKA (reference sequence). With 6 bases removed from V and 6 bases from J, the gap between germline ends came to 6 bases. In DNA form, the CDR3 reads TGCAGTGCGGGGGGCAATGAGCAGTTCTTC. Its translation: CSAGGNEQFF.

V and J are TRBV5-1 and TRBJ1-1; 9 nucleotides align to TRBD1. Germline CDR1 reads SGHRS; CDR2 reads YFSETQ. The junction had 8 bases not matched to a gene; V was cut back by 2 bases and J by 6 bases. This CDR3 spans 15 amino acids. CDR3 sequence reads: CASSFEGTGKPEAFF. The CDR3 nucleotides read TGCGCCAGCAGCTTCGAAGGGACAGGGAAGCCTGAAGCTTTCTTT.

CDR3 loop: CASSLLGGGEETQYF. In nucleotides, the CDR3 is TGCGCCAGCAGCTTGCTGGGGGGGGGCGAAGAGACCCAGTACTTC. The chain combines TRBV5-1 with TRBJ2-5; D possibly corresponds to TRBD2 (7 bases). From germline, CDR1 is SGHRS and CDR2 YFSETQ. V was clipped by 1 base and J by 3 bases, with 13 bases between them. The length of the CDR3 is 15 residues.

This chain links TRBV12-5 with TRBJ1-5, with D tentatively TRBD1 (6 bases). The CDR3 runs 15 residues. V was trimmed by 6 bases and J by 0 bases, leaving 12 bases between them. Germline V gives CDR1 LGHNT, CDR2 FRNRAP. CDR3 protein: CASGWDILSNQPQHF. For the CDR3, the DNA is TGTGCTAGTGGATGGGACATCCTTAGCAATCAGCCCCAGCATTTT.

The chain is built from TRBV7-9 and TRBJ1-1; a possible D gene is TRBD1 (6 bases). CDR1 and CDR2 from the germline V gene are SEHNR and FQNEAQ (reference sequence). Trimming took 3 bases from V and 7 from J, leaving 12 bases between them. CDR3 length: 13 residues. CDR3 DNA: TGTGCCAGCAGCTTGATGGGGGCTGATGAAGCTTTCTTT. This encodes CASSLMGADEAFF. Variable domain in full (rest from reference TRBV7-9 and TRBJ1-1): DTGVSQNPRHKITKRGQNVTFRCDPISEHNRLYWYRQTLGQGPEFLTYFQNEAQLEKSRLLSDRFSAERPKGSFSTLEIQRTEQGDSAMYLCASSLMGADEAFFGQGTRLTVV.

The chain uses TRBV5-1 and TRBJ1-6; a possible D gene is TRBD1 (5 bases). V was trimmed by 5 bases and J by 7 bases, leaving 16 bases between them. CDR1 and CDR2 from the germline V gene are SGHRS and YFSETQ. The CDR3 has 15 amino acids. CDR3 in amino acids: CASSVRGLGNSPLHF. The CDR3 bases are TGCGCCAGCAGTGTAAGGGGATTGGGGAATTCACCCCTCCACTTT.

The chain is built from TRBV7-2 and TRBJ1-1, with TRBD1 as a possible D gene (5 bases). Trimming stripped 9 bases from V and 6 bases from J, with 17 bases between. Looked up from germline, CDR1 is SGHTA and CDR2 is FQGNSA. The CDR3 runs to 13 residues. CDR3 nucleotide sequence: TGTGCCAGTACTCAGGGTCGACCCCCTGAAGCTTTCTTT. It yields the protein CASTQGRPPEAFF.

The rearrangement uses TRBV9 and TRBJ2-6; no clear D. Germline-derived CDR1 and CDR2 are SGDLS and YYNGEE. The CDR3 runs 15 residues. V was trimmed by 0 bases and J by 2 bases, leaving 6 bases between them. The CDR3 nucleotides are TGTGCCAGCAGCGTAGCCCCCACTGGGGCCAACGTCCTGACTTTC. Encoded protein: CASSVAPTGANVLTF.

The V gene is TRBV9, the J gene TRBJ2-5; the D gene could be TRBD1 or TRBD2 (8 bases each). The CDR3 covers 15 residues. The V end was cut by 2 bases, the J end by 7 bases, with 18 bases between. The germline V gene has CDR1 SGDLS and CDR2 YYNGEE. The CDR3 nucleotides read TGTGCCAGCAGCGTTAGCCAGGGGGCGGGGGGGACCCAGTACTTC. Its protein is CASSVSQGAGGTQYF.

The J gene is TRBJ1-2, the V gene TRBV29-1, with a weak D call TRBD1 (5 bases). V shed 5 bases and J shed 4 bases, with 14 bases lying between them. Germline CDR1 is SQVTM and CDR2 is ANQGSEA. The CDR3 is 13 amino acids. The CDR3 protein is CSVRGGKSYGYTF. The CDR3 DNA is TGCAGCGTTCGGGGGGGGAAGTCCTATGGCTACACCTTC.

The rearrangement uses TRBV30 and TRBJ1-5, with D unclear. V was pared by 2 bases and J by 4 bases, with 6 bases between. CDR1 GTSNPN and CDR2 SVGIG come from the germline V gene (reference sequence). The CDR3 length is 12 residues. CDR3 DNA sequence: TGTGCCTGGAGTAACCAGAATCAGCCCCAGCATTTT. Its translation is CAWSNQNQPQHF.

This clone was seen only once. The chain recombines TRBV30 with TRBJ1-1; 9 bases map to TRBD1. CDR3 length equals 15 residues. Per the germline V gene, CDR1 is GTSNPN and CDR2 is SVGIG (reference sequence). V lost 1 base and J lost 0; bases outside the gene matches: 3. The CDR3 nucleotides read TGTGCCTGGAGTGAGGACAGGGGTATGAACACTGAAGCTTTCTTT. Its translation: CAWSEDRGMNTEAFF.

Here the CDR3 DNA reads TGTGCCAGCAGTTTCAGCCGGGGGACTGAAGCTTTCTTT. This gives the protein CASSFSRGTEAFF. The chain joins TRBV7-3 to TRBJ1-1; possible D gene TRBD1, 5 bases. CDR3 length equals 13 residues. Trimming took off 6 bases at V and 5 bases at J, with 13 bases between the two ends. Germline assignment: CDR1 SGHTA and CDR2 FQGTGA. Full variable domain (remainder filled in from reference TRBV7-3 and TRBJ1-1): GAGVSQTPSNKVTEKGKYVELRCDPISGHTALYWYRQSLGQGPEFLIYFQGTGAADDSGLPNDRFFAVRPEGSVSTLKIQRTERGDSAVYLCASSFSRGTEAFFGQGTRLTVV.

The chain has TRBV5-1 and TRBJ1-2; D might be TRBD1 (5 bases). Germline V CDR1 and CDR2: SGHRS, YFSETQ. V lost 3 bases, J lost 6 bases, and 15 bases lay in between. CDR3 length: 14 amino acids. DNA of the CDR3: TGCGCCAGCAGCTCCGATAGGGGCCCAGATGGCTACACCTTC. Amino acids: CASSSDRGPDGYTF.

The table lists this clone with a few counts. The V and J genes are TRBV18 and TRBJ1-5; 8 nucleotides align to TRBD1. CDR1 and CDR2 from the germline V gene are KGHSH and LQKENI. This CDR3 has 16 residues. V trimming: 1 base; J trimming: 2 bases; junction bases outside the gene matches: 4. The CDR3 here is CASSPLQDRGNQPQHF. CDR3 nucleotide sequence: TGTGCCAGCTCACCACTCCAGGACAGGGGCAATCAGCCCCAGCATTTT.

This chain uses TRBV1 with TRBJ2-4; the D call TRBD1 from the table was never checked on the DNA. TRBV1 is classified as a pseudogene. The CDR3 is 18 residues long. CDR3 in DNA: TGCACCAGCAGCCAAGCTGAAAGTACAGGGGAAGCCAAAAACATTCAGTACTTC. Its translation is CTSSQAESTGEAKNIQYF.

This sequence joins TRBV5-1 and TRBJ2-3; 9 nucleotides align to TRBD2. There are 20 residues in the CDR3. The germline gives CDR1 SGHRS, CDR2 YFSETQ. V shed 0 bases and J 0 bases; nucleotides not matched to a gene: 14. For the CDR3, the DNA is TGCGCCAGCAGCTTGGTGCCTAGCGGGGCGTCTCGCCGTAGCACAGATACGCAGTATTTT. As protein: CASSLVPSGASRRSTDTQYF. Full variable domain (outside the CDR3, taken from reference TRBV5-1 and TRBJ2-3): KAGVTQTPRYLIKTRGQQVTLSCSPISGHRSVSWYQQTPGQGLQFLFEYFSETQRNKGNFPGRFSGRQFSNSRSEMNVSTLELGDSALYLCASSLVPSGASRRSTDTQYFGPGTRLTVL.

The chain joins TRBV7-6 to TRBJ1-3; no firm D call. The germline CDR1 and CDR2 sequences are SGHVS and FNYEAQ. This CDR3 has 14 residues. Trimming took 3 bases from V and 0 from J, leaving 6 bases between them. As DNA, the CDR3 is TGTGCCAGCAGCTTCGGTTACTCTGGAAACACCATATATTTT. Amino acids: CASSFGYSGNTIYF.

In this sample, this clone turned up a few times. This chain's CDR3 is CASSLDYNEKLFF. CDR3 bases: TGTGCCAGCAGCCTCGATTATAATGAAAAACTGTTTTTT. The chain has TRBV6-6 and TRBJ1-4, with unresolved D. Germline values: CDR1 MNHNY, CDR2 SVGAGI (reference sequence). The CDR3 is 13 amino acids. Trimming took off 6 bases at V and 4 bases at J, with 9 bases between the two ends.

The chain carries TRBV19 and TRBJ1-3; 7 bases are shared with TRBD1. Germline V CDR1 and CDR2: LNHDA, SQIVND (reference sequence). The V segment lost 5 bases and the J segment 3 bases; nucleotides outside the gene matches: 4. The CDR3 consists of 14 residues. The CDR3 sequence: CASSPGTDGNTIYF. In nucleotides, the CDR3 is TGTGCCAGTAGTCCGGGGACAGATGGAAACACCATATATTTT.

This clone was counted a few times. V and J are TRBV5-6 and TRBJ2-2, with D perhaps TRBD2 (6 bases). CDR1 SGHDT and CDR2 YYEEEE come from the germline V gene. V shed 7 bases and J shed 5 bases, with 18 bases lying between them. This CDR3 spans 15 amino acids. The CDR3 reads CASDHYGGRTGELFF. The CDR3 nucleotides read TGTGCCAGCGACCACTACGGGGGAAGAACCGGGGAGCTGTTTTTT.

The V gene is TRBV7-7, the J gene TRBJ2-5, with 10 bases fitting TRBD2. CDR1 is SSHAT, CDR2 FNYEAQ, per germline (reference sequence). The CDR3 has 15 amino acids. V shed 5 bases and J 5 bases; nucleotides not matched to a gene: 8. The CDR3 region is CASSLSGGNEETQYF. CDR3 nucleotides: TGTGCCAGCAGCCTTAGCGGGGGGAATGAGGAGACCCAGTACTTC.

This clone came up once. This chain joins TRBV7-9 and TRBJ2-1; 7 positions agree with TRBD1. The CDR3 is 15 amino acids. The V gene end was trimmed by 4 bases and the J gene end by 4 bases; junction bases not matched to a gene: 7. The germline V gene has CDR1 SEHNR and CDR2 FQNEAQ (reference sequence). CDR3 DNA sequence: TGTGCCAGCAGCTCCAGGGGGACCTCATACAATGAGCAGTTCTTC. The encoded protein is CASSSRGTSYNEQFF.

This chain uses TRBV6-4 with TRBJ1-1, with 7 bases identical to TRBD1. From germline, CDR1 is MRHNA and CDR2 SNTAGT. The CDR3 sequence is 17 residues long. Germline trimming cut 2 bases from V and 1 base from J; bases unmatched to any gene: 10. CDR3 protein: CASSDTPGQASNTEAFF. CDR3 coding DNA: TGTGCCAGCAGTGACACCCCCGGACAGGCCTCGAACACTGAAGCTTTCTTT.

The J gene is TRBJ1-2, the V gene TRBV5-4; D is ambiguous. CDR1 is SGHNT and CDR2 is YYREEE in the germline V gene (reference sequence). The CDR3 extends over 14 amino acids. The V end was cut by 0 bases, the J end by 8 bases, with 14 bases between. The CDR3 reads CASSLAGVFQGYTF. The CDR3 nucleotides are TGTGCCAGCAGCTTGGCCGGGGTGTTTCAAGGCTACACCTTC.

This clone occurred once. The rearrangement links TRBV5-4 to TRBJ2-7, with D possibly called TRBD1 or TRBD2 (5 bases each). This CDR3 has 14 amino acids. In germline, CDR1 is SGHNT, CDR2 YYREEE (reference sequence). Trimming removed 0 bases at V and 12 bases at J, with 19 bases between. CDR3 sequence reads: CASSLDGVPLGVYF. The CDR3 DNA sequence: TGTGCCAGCAGCTTGGATGGGGTTCCGTTGGGGGTGTACTTC.